This TCR beta chain derives from a study of regulatory T cells in long-lasting Graves disease (dated by TCRdb to 2020 to 2022). Broadly, across the study: To count as having persistent Graves' disease, a patient had to have received antithyroid drug treatment for over 5 years with TSH receptor autoantibodies remaining persistently positive. In the clinical cohort, patients with persistent Graves' disease had used antithyroid drugs for an average of about 10.3 years. Persistent Graves' disease patients were compared with newly diagnosed Graves' disease patients by peripheral blood TCR sequencing and RNA sequencing. A total of 33 samples were covered by TCR sequencing, comprising around 13 persistent and 20 or so newly diagnosed Graves' disease patients. The study was registered as a clinical trial and conducted in China.

The time point label of this sample denotes: persistent/refractory GD, antithyroid drugs over 5 years with positive TRAb. For both TCR sequencing and RNA sequencing, RNA was extracted from PBMCs using TRIzol. The diagnosis of Graves' disease followed American Thyroid Association guidelines. Patients were recruited from an endocrinology department in Xi'an, China. Each patient gave roughly 8.4 milliliters of peripheral blood, collected in an EDTA anticoagulant tube. PBMCs were isolated by Ficoll Paque Plus density gradient separation without further T cell sorting. RNA quality was checked with an Agilent 2100 Bioanalyzer and agarose gel, and concentration with a NanoDrop 2000. V is pared back by 4 bases and J by 4 bases, with 13 bases lying between the germline termini. From cysteine to phenylalanine, the CDR3 is 14 amino acids long. Kept here is only the CDR3 DNA, which spans 42 bases and is read in frame from base 1. Looking up the germline V gene yields CDR1 SNHLY and CDR2 FYNNEI.

Ten or more counts support this clonotype. This receptor's antigen is unknown. The sample holds no much larger clone one base away, and base qualities are not on file. The full study reports these points: Sequencing and analysis were limited to the TCR beta chain. The authors noted that the small sample size was a limitation that may lower accuracy. Persistent patients shared more public clonotypes among themselves (2,741) than newly diagnosed patients did (nearly 1,000). TRBV28, TRBJ1-2 and TRBJ2-5 were preferentially used in persistent disease, while TRBV20-1 and TRBJ2-1 were favored in newly diagnosed disease. The study examined only peripheral blood because the primary lesion, thyroid tissue, could not be accessed. Lower TCR Shannon entropy and fewer highly expanded clones were observed in persistent Graves' disease patients than in newly diagnosed patients, which suggested clonal expansion.

The library was obtained by multiplex PCR. Sequencing instrument: Illumina HiSeq 4000. To build TCR beta libraries, CDR3 regions were amplified by Arm-PCR using iRepertoire HTBI primers. Gel purification was performed on PCR products prior to sequencing. The authors' pipeline ran thus. Across samples, about 64 TRBV and around 15 TRBJ segments were identified and used for gene usage analysis of CDR3 amino acid clonotypes. COPE and FqMerger were used to merge the filtered high-quality paired reads into contigs. BLAST was used to align contigs to IMGT TRBV, TRBD and TRBJ reference genes, with CDR3 defined following IMGT. Any clonotype with a frequency above 0.1% was classified as a highly expanded clone. Shannon entropy served as the measure of repertoire diversity, while the Gini coefficient captured V-J evenness. A clonotype was considered public if more than one individual shared it. In-frame beta chains were kept once TCRdb had trimmed the public reads at Q25 with fastp and called clones with MiXCR. Identical CDR3 protein sequences are pooled into one entry, listed with their most common genes and DNA. TCRdb's processing, not the authors', yielded these V and J calls. Within this sample are nearly 350,000 distinct CDR3 sequences, with about 18% of them counted one time only. The leading ten clones occupy less than 35% of the sample.

The sequence links TRBV2 to TRBJ1-2, with the D segment identity uncertain. Source: peripheral blood mononuclear cells (PBMCs), taken when the disease was refractory, from a patient treated with antithyroid drugs. The sequence derives from a female donor with Graves disease. The DNA reads as follows: TGTGCCAGCAGTGCAGAATTACGAACCTATGGCTACACCTTC. This gives the protein CASSAELRTYGYTF.